Listed here are 24 T cell receptor beta chains from one sample, sequenced in a study of cytomegalovirus exposure and HLA in healthy donors (dated by TCRdb to 2016 to 2017). Libraries were made using the immunoSEQ multiplex PCR assay. A mixture of 60 forward primers for TCR Vbeta segments and 13 reverse primers for TCR Jbeta segments was used in the multiplex PCR. Entries here come from immuneACCESS through TCRdb and include only in-frame sequences with V and J called. Some clones fail to appear in such tables; in the studies checked, an unresolved V gene covers under half of the shortfall, and the cause of the remainder is unknown. Present in this sample are more than 150,000 clones, 60% to 80% of which were seen just once. The ten largest make up over 12% of the sample. The material sequenced was PBMCs. The receptors originated from a man between 45 and 60 years old in good health and CMV-seropositive.

The genes are TRBV11-1 and TRBJ2-3, with TRBD2 matching 8 bases. With 4 bases clipped from V and 2 bases from J, the junction kept 5 bases outside the gene matches. There are 15 residues in the CDR3. Germline CDR1 SGHAT, CDR2 FQDESV (reference sequence). The CDR3 coding sequence is TGTGCCAGCAGCTCCCAGCGGGGGTACACAGATACGCAGTATTTT. Translating it yields CASSSQRGYTDTQYF.

This chain joins TRBV18 and TRBJ1-1; D is possibly TRBD1 (5 bases). CDR3 length: 13 residues. V was pared by 6 bases and J by 9 bases, with 17 bases between. Germline V gene lookup returns CDR1 KGHSH and CDR2 LQKENI. The CDR3 nucleotides are TGTGCCAGCTCCGGGGGAACGGAGACCCAAGCTTTCTTT. The encoded protein is CASSGGTETQAFF.

The V and J genes are TRBV7-8 and TRBJ1-1; D is possibly TRBD1 (5 bases). The V gene's germline CDR1 is SGHVS and CDR2 FQNEAQ. Between the trimmed V and J ends, which lost 4 bases and 4 bases, there was a span of 13 bases. The CDR3 covers 14 residues. The CDR3 is CASSSDSMGTEAFF. In nucleotides, the CDR3 is TGTGCCAGCAGCTCCGACAGTATGGGCACTGAAGCTTTCTTT. Together with reference TRBV7-8 and TRBJ1-1, the CDR3 gives the full variable domain: GAGVSQSPRYKVAKRGQDVALRCDPISGHVSLFWYQQALGQGPEFLTYFQNEAQLDKSGLPSDRFFAERPEGSVSTLKIQRTQQEDSAVYLCASSSDSMGTEAFFGQGTRLTVV.

This chain uses TRBV2 with TRBJ2-3, with 7 bases aligning to TRBD1. The ends lost 6 bases at V and 5 bases at J; junction bases unmatched: 11. This CDR3 comprises 15 residues. Germline-derived CDR1 and CDR2 are SNHLY and FYNNEI. CDR3 region: CASSAEQGVEDTQYF. CDR3 DNA sequence: TGTGCCAGCAGCGCCGAGCAGGGGGTAGAAGATACGCAGTATTTT.

This chain links TRBV5-5 with TRBJ1-2, with D unclear. Germline CDR1 SGHKS, CDR2 YYEKEE (reference sequence). V lost 3 bases and J 2 bases, leaving 8 bases between the germline ends. The CDR3 is made up of 13 amino acids. CDR3 protein: CASSSAGNYGYTF. CDR3 in DNA: TGTGCCAGCAGCTCGGCGGGGAACTATGGCTACACCTTC.

The CDR3 here is CSVGADRGEGYTF. CDR3 bases: TGCAGCGTTGGAGCCGACAGGGGGGAAGGCTACACCTTC. The V and J genes are TRBV29-1 and TRBJ1-2; the match to TRBD1 covers 9 bases. The CDR3 runs 13 residues. Per germline, CDR1 SQVTM and CDR2 ANQGSEA. V lost 4 bases, J lost 8 bases, and 8 bases stayed unmatched.

The CDR3 nucleotides are TGTGCCAGCAGCTTAGGGCTTCGGCGGGACACTGAAGCTTTCTTT. It translates to CASSLGLRRDTEAFF. The chain links TRBV7-2 to TRBJ1-1; no definite D call. The CDR3 spans 15 residues. With 1 base removed from V and 3 bases from J, the gap between germline ends came to 12 bases. In germline, CDR1 is SGHTA, CDR2 FQGNSA.

The V and J genes are TRBV30 and TRBJ2-1, with 12 positions matching TRBD2. There are 15 residues in the CDR3. The V and J ends lost 2 bases and 7 bases, in that order; junction bases with no gene match: 6. Germline CDR1 is GTSNPN and CDR2 is SVGIG (reference sequence). The CDR3 nucleotides read TGTGCCTGGAGTCGGCTAGCGGGGGGGTGGAATGAGCAGTTCTTC. Amino acids: CAWSRLAGGWNEQFF.

This rearrangement joins TRBV5-1 to TRBJ1-6; a possible D gene is TRBD1 (5 bases). This CDR3 contains 19 residues. The germline V gene encodes CDR1 SGHRS and CDR2 YFSETQ. Trimming took 0 bases from V and 4 from J, leaving 20 bases between them. The CDR3 region is CASSLGWSAGPFYNSPLHF. The CDR3 DNA follows: TGCGCCAGCAGCTTGGGTTGGTCGGCAGGGCCTTTTTATAATTCACCCCTCCACTTT.

This chain uses TRBV27 with TRBJ2-7; 7 nucleotides agree with TRBD1. The CDR3 runs to 15 residues. V gave up 8 bases and J gave up 2 bases; unmatched junction bases: 12. The germline CDR1 and CDR2 sequences are MNHEY and SMNVEV (reference sequence). The CDR3 DNA sequence: TGTGCCAGCTCCGTAGGAACAGGGGTCGCCTACGAGCAGTACTTC. It specifies CASSVGTGVAYEQYF.

Worth noting for this clone: Germline is not matched at one junction end, which may reflect a read error. V and J are TRBV2 and TRBJ1-1; 9 nucleotides match TRBD1. The CDR3 spans 13 residues. Germline V gives CDR1 SNHLY, CDR2 FYNNEI. CDR3 DNA sequence: TGTGCCGGCAGTGGACAGGGGAGCACTGAAGCTTTCTTT. Protein: CAGSGQGSTEAFF.

This clone showed up just once. This chain connects TRBV7-9 to TRBJ2-6, with TRBD1 matching over 9 bases. Germline loops: CDR1 SEHNR, CDR2 FQNEAQ (reference sequence). V dropped 3 bases and J dropped 2; count of bases not matched to a gene: 8. The CDR3 has 18 amino acids. The chain's CDR3 is CASSLGTGGFTGANVLTF. The CDR3 nucleotides are TGTGCCAGCAGCTTGGGAACAGGGGGCTTTACTGGGGCCAACGTCCTGACTTTC.

The chain has TRBV4-3 and TRBJ2-5; 13 nucleotides agree with TRBD2. This CDR3 contains 16 residues. Losses at the gene ends were 1 base for V and 4 bases for J; bases not matched to a gene: 3. The V gene's germline CDR1 is LGHNA and CDR2 YSLEER. The CDR3 nucleotides read TGCGCCAGCAGCCAAGGAACTAGCGGGGGGGGAGAGACCCAGTACTTC. It yields the protein CASSQGTSGGGETQYF.

This clone was found once. Other DNA sequences from this sample encode an identical CDR3 as well. This chain uses TRBV4-3 with TRBJ1-5; D ambiguous. Germline CDR1 LGHNA, CDR2 YSLEER. V shed 0 bases and J shed 7 bases, with 7 bases lying between them. The length of the CDR3 is 13 residues. The CDR3 DNA sequence: TGCGCCAGCAGCCAAGATTCGGGACAGCCCCAGCATTTT. Translation: CASSQDSGQPQHF.

Regarding this clone: The same CDR3 is also encoded by other DNA sequences in this sample. V and J are TRBV18 and TRBJ1-2, with TRBD1 matching 9 bases. CDR3 length: 14 amino acids. Germline CDR1 is KGHSH and CDR2 is LQKENI. The ends lost 0 bases at V and 5 bases at J; junction bases unmatched: 1. The CDR3 sequence: CASSPPGQGYGYTF. DNA for the CDR3: TGTGCCAGCTCACCACCGGGACAGGGTTATGGCTACACCTTC.

The V call is TRBV9, the J call TRBJ2-3; D not resolved. Germline loops: CDR1 SGDLS, CDR2 YYNGEE. This CDR3 has 14 amino acids. V shed 0 bases and J shed 4 bases, with 9 bases lying between them. In DNA form, the CDR3 reads TGTGCCAGCAGCGTAGTTGCTATCCCAGATACGCAGTATTTT. It translates to CASSVVAIPDTQYF.

The V and J genes are TRBV5-1 and TRBJ1-1; no clear D. The germline V gene has CDR1 SGHRS and CDR2 YFSETQ. The CDR3 has 12 amino acids. Trimming removed 4 bases at V and 0 bases at J, with 4 bases between. The CDR3 here is CASSEMNTEAFF. Written as DNA, the CDR3 is TGCGCCAGCAGCGAGATGAACACTGAAGCTTTCTTT.

The chain is built from TRBV5-4 and TRBJ2-7, with TRBD1 identical over 7 bases. The V gene end was trimmed by 3 bases and the J gene end by 9 bases; junction bases not matched to a gene: 9. Germline V gene lookup returns CDR1 SGHNT and CDR2 YYREEE (reference sequence). This CDR3 is 13 amino acids long. CDR3 DNA: TGTGCCAGCAGCTCACCGACAGGGAAGGGGCAGTACTTC. As protein: CASSSPTGKGQYF.

The CDR3 loop is CASSQVRGMAGNTIYF. For the CDR3, the DNA is TGTGCCAGCAGCCAAGTAAGGGGAATGGCTGGAAACACCATATATTTT. The chain joins TRBV16 to TRBJ1-3, with D tentatively TRBD1 (5 bases). Per the germline V gene, CDR1 is KGHSY and CDR2 is FQNENV. V was clipped by 2 bases and J by 2 bases, with 13 bases between them. There are 16 residues in the CDR3.

The chain links TRBV9 to TRBJ2-2; 7 nucleotides align to TRBD2. V shed 0 bases, J shed 3 bases, and the junction held 2 bases outside the gene matches. Germline assignment: CDR1 SGDLS and CDR2 YYNGEE. This CDR3 region has 15 residues. CDR3 region: CASSVGGGYTGELFF. The DNA for the CDR3 is TGTGCCAGCAGCGTAGGCGGGGGTTACACCGGGGAGCTGTTTTTT.

The V call is TRBV6-1, the J call TRBJ1-2, with D tentatively TRBD1 (6 bases). CDR1 is MNHNS and CDR2 is SASEGT in the germline V gene. The germline V and J ends were trimmed by 3 bases and 3 bases, with 8 bases remaining between them. The CDR3 totals 13 residues. The CDR3 DNA reads TGTGCCAGCAGTGAGACAGGTTACTATGGCTACACCTTC. Translating gives CASSETGYYGYTF.

This rearrangement joins TRBV27 to TRBJ2-7, with a possible D match to TRBD1 (6 bases). Looked up from germline, CDR1 is MNHEY and CDR2 is SMNVEV (reference sequence). This CDR3 comprises 13 residues. V was shortened by 4 bases and J by 6 bases, with 13 bases between the two germline ends. The CDR3 nucleotides read TGTGCCAGCAGTTCAGGGACATTCGGCGAGCAGTACGTC. Translating it yields CASSSGTFGEQYV.

The V and J genes are TRBV10-3 and TRBJ1-2; TRBD1 might be the D (5 bases). The CDR3 is 14 amino acids. The V end lost 0 bases, the J end lost 4 bases, and 9 bases lay between the germline ends. Germline V gene sequence: CDR1 ENHRY, CDR2 SYGVKD. DNA for the CDR3: TGTGCCATCAGTGAGTCGGGGCAGTCCTATGGCTACACCTTC. It yields the protein CAISESGQSYGYTF.

The chain has TRBV6-1 and TRBJ2-7; D unresolved. This CDR3 comprises 12 residues. The germline CDR1 and CDR2 sequences are MNHNS and SASEGT. The V gene lost 10 bases and the J gene lost 3 bases, with 13 bases spanning the gap. The CDR3, as DNA: TGTGCCACCCGTCCAGACCACTACGAGCAGTACGTC. Translated, it gives CATRPDHYEQYV.